This entry describes one TCR beta chain. Its specificity is unknown. This record belongs to a study of shared clonotypes between healthy human individuals. Study observations and caveats: Shared across a handful of donors were approximately 5% of the naive CD4 clonotypes. Estimated richness was generally greater in naive than memory subsets.

CDR1 LNHDA and CDR2 SQIVND come from the germline V gene (reference sequence). Deletions cut 7 bases from V and 3 bases from J, with 18 bases between. The CDR3 has 15 residues. CD45RO-negative, CCR7-selected cells formed the naive CD8 fraction, which excluded terminally differentiated effector memory CD45RA+ cells. Donors had no recently reported acute infections or vaccinations and were HIV-negative. Some clones are missing from TCRdb's copy, which holds only in-frame ones; the method was immunoSEQ multiplex PCR. The sample lists roughly 570,000 clones; 98% were seen once. This clonotype originated in a man aged 30 to 39 in good health. The V gene is TRBV19, the J gene TRBJ2-5; D assignment may be TRBD1 or TRBD2 (5 bases each). Sequencing was carried out using naive CD8+ T cells sorted from blood. CDR3 DNA sequence: TGTGCCAGTATTTGGGGGAGTAGCGAGGAAGAGACCCAGTACTTC. The encoded protein is CASIWGSSEEETQYF.